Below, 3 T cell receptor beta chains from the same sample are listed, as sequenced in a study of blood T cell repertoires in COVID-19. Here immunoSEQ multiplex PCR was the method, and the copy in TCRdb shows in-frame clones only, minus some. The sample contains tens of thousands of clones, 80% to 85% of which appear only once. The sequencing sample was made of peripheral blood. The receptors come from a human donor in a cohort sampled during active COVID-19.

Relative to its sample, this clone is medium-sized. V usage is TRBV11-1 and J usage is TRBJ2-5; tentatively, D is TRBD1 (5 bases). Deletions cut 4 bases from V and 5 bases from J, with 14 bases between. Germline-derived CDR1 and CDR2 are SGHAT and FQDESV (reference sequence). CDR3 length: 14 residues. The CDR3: CASSSNQGGETQYF. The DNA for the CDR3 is TGTGCCAGCAGCTCAAACCAGGGTGGGGAGACCCAGTACTTC.

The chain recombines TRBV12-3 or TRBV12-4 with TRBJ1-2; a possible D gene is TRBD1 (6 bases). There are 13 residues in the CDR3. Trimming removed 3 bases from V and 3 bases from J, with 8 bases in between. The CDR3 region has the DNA TGTGCCAGCAGTTTGAGGGGGTACTATGGCTACACCTTC. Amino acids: CASSLRGYYGYTF.

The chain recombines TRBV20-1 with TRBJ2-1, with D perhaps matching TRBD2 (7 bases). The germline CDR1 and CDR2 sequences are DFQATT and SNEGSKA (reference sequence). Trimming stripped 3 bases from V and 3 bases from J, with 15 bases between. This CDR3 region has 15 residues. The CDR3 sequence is CSASKGGAGYNEQFF. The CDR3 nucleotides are TGCAGTGCTAGTAAGGGGGGGGCAGGCTACAATGAGCAGTTCTTC.